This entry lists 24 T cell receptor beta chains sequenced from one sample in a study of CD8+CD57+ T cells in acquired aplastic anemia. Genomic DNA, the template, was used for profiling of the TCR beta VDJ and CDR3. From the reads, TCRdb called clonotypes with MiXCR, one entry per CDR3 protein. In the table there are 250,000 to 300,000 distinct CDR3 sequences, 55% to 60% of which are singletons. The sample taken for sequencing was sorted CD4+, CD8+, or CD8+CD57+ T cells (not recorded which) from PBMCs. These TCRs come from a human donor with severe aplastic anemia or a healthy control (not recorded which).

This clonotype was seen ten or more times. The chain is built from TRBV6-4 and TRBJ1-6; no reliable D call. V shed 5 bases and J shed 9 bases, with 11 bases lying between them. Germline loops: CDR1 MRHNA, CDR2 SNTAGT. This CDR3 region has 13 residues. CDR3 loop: CASSSRYGSPLHF. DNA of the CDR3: TGTGCCAGCAGTTCCAGGTACGGTTCACCCCTCCACTTT.

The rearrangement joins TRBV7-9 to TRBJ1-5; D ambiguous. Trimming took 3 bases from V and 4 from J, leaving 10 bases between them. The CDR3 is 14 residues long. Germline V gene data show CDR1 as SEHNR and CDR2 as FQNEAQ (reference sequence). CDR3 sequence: CASSFSGNNQPQHF. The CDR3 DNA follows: TGTGCCAGCAGCTTTAGCGGGAATAATCAGCCCCAGCATTTT.

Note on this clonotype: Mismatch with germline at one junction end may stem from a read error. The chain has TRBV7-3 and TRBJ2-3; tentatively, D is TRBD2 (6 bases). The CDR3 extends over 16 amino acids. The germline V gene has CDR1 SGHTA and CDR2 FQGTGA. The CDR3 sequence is CVSSHPGLGFLNTQYF. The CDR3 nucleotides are TGTGTCAGCAGCCACCCGGGACTGGGTTTTTTAAATACGCAGTATTTT.

The CDR3 sequence: CSAGGGRGTEAFF. The DNA of the CDR3 is TGCAGCGCTGGAGGGGGCAGGGGGACTGAAGCTTTCTTT. The rearrangement uses TRBV20-1 and TRBJ1-1; 7 positions match TRBD1. The germline CDR1 and CDR2 sequences are DFQATT and SNEGSKA (reference sequence). The CDR3 loop spans 13 amino acids.

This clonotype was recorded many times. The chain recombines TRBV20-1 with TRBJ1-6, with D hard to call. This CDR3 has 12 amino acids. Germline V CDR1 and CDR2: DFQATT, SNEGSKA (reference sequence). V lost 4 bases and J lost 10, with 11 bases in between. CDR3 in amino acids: CSAIEGKSPLHF. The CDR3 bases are TGCAGTGCTATTGAAGGCAAATCACCCCTCCACTTT.

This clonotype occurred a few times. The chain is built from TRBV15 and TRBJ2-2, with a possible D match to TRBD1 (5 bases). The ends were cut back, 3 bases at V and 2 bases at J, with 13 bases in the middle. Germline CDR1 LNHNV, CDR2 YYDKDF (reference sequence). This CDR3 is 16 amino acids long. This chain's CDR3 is CATSSSMTVNTGELFF. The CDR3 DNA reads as TGTGCCACCAGCAGCTCAATGACAGTAAACACCGGGGAGCTGTTTTTT.

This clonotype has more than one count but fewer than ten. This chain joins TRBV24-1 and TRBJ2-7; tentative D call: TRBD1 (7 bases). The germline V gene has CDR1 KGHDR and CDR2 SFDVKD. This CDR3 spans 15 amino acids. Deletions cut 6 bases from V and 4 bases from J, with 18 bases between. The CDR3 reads CATSLAGQLNYEQYF. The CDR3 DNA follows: TGTGCCACCAGTCTTGCGGGACAGCTAAATTACGAGCAGTACTTC.

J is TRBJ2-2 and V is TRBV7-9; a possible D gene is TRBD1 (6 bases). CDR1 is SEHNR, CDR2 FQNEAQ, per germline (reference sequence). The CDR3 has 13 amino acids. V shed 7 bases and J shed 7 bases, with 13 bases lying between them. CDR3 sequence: CASTHRVVGELFF. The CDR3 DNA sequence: TGTGCCAGCACCCACAGGGTTGTCGGGGAGCTGTTTTTT.

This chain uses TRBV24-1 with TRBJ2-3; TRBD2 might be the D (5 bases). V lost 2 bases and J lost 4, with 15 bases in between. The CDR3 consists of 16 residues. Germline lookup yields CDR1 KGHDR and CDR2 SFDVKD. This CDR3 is CATSDYLSGGADTQYF. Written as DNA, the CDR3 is TGTGCCACCAGTGATTACCTGAGTGGAGGAGCAGATACGCAGTATTTT.

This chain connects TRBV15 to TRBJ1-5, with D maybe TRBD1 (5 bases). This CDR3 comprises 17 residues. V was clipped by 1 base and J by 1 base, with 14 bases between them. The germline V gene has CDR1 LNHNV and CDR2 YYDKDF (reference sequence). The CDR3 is CATSRGGVGQSNQPQHF. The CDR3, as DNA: TGTGCCACCAGCAGAGGGGGGGTCGGGCAAAGCAATCAGCCCCAGCATTTT.

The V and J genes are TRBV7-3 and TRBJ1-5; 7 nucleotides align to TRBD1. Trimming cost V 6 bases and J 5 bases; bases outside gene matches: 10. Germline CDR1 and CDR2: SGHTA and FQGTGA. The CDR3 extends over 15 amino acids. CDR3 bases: TGTGCCAGCAGTGGTTTTGGGACAGAGGATCAGCCCCAGCATTTT. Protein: CASSGFGTEDQPQHF.

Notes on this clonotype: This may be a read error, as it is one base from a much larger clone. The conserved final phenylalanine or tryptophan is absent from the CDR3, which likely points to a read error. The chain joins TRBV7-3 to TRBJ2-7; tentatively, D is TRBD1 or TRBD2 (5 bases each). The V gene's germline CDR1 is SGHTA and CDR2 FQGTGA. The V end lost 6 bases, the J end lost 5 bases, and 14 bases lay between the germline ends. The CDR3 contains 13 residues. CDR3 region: CASRWGNEDEQYL. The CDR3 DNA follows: TGTGCCAGCAGGTGGGGGAACGAGGACGAGCAGTACCTC.

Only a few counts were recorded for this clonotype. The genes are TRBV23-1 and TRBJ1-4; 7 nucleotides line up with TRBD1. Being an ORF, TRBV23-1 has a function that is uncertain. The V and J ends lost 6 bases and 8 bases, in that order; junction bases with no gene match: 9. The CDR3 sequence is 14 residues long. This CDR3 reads CASRRDRDTEKLFF. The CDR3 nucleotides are TGCGCCAGCAGACGGGACAGAGACACAGAAAAACTGTTTTTT.

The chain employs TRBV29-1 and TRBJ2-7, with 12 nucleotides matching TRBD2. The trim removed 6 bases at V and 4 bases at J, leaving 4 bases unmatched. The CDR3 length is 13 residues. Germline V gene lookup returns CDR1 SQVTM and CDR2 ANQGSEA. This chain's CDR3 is CSVLTSGSYEQYF. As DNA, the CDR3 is TGCAGCGTGCTGACTAGCGGGAGTTACGAGCAGTACTTC.

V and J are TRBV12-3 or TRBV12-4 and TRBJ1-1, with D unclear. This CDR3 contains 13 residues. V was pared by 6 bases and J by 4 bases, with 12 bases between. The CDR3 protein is CASRTAHRTEAFF. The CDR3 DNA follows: TGTGCCAGCAGGACGGCCCATCGCACTGAAGCTTTCTTT.

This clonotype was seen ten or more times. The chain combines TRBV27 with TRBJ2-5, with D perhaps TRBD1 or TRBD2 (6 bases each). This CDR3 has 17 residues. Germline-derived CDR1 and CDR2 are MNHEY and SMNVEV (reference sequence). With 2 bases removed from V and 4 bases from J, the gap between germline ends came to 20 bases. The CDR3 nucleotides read TGTGCCAGCAGTTTACGGGCCGGGGGCAGGGCTCCAGAGACCCAGTACTTC. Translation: CASSLRAGGRAPETQYF.

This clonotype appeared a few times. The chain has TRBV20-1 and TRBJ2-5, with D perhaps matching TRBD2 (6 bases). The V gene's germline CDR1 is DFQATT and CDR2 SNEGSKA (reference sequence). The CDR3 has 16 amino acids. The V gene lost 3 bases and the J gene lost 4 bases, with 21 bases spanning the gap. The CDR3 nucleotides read TGCAGTGCTAGGGGGCGGGGAGCAACCGGGGGAGAGACCCAGTACTTC. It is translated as CSARGRGATGGETQYF.

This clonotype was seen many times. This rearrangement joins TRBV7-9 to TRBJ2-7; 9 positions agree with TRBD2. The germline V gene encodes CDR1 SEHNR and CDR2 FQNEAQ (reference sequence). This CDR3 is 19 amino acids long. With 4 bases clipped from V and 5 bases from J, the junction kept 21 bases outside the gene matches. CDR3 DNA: TGTGCCAGCAGCTCCAGGGGATCGGGCGGGGGGGCTCAATCAAACGAGCAGTACTTC. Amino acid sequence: CASSSRGSGGGAQSNEQYF.

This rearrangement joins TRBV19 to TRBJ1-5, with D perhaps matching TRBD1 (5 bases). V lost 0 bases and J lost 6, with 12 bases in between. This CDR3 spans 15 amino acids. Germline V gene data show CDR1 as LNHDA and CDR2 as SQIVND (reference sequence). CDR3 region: CASSIDPAGTQPQHF. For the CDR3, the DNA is TGTGCCAGTAGTATAGATCCAGCAGGGACTCAGCCCCAGCATTTT. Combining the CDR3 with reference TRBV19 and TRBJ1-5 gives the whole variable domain DGGITQSPKYLFRKEGQNVTLSCEQNLNHDAMYWYRQDPGQGLRLIYYSQIVNDFQKGDIAEGYSVSREKKESFPLTVTSAQKNPTAFYLCASSIDPAGTQPQHFGDGTRLSIL.

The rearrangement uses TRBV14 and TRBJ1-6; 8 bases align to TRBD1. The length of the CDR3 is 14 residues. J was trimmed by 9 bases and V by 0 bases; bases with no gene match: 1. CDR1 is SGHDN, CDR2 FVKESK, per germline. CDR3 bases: TGTGCCAGCAGCCAAGACAGGGGGCTTTCACCCCTCCACTTT. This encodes CASSQDRGLSPLHF.

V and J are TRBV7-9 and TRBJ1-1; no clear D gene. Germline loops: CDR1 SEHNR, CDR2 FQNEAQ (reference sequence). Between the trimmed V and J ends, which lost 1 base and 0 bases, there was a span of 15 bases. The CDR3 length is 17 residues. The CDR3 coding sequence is TGTGCCAGCAGCTTAGATTGGCAACTGTCCATGAACACTGAAGCTTTCTTT. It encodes CASSLDWQLSMNTEAFF. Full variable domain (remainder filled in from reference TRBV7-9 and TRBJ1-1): DTGVSQNPRHKITKRGQNVTFRCDPISEHNRLYWYRQTLGQGPEFLTYFQNEAQLEKSRLLSDRFSAERPKGSFSTLEIQRTEQGDSAMYLCASSLDWQLSMNTEAFFGQGTRLTVV.

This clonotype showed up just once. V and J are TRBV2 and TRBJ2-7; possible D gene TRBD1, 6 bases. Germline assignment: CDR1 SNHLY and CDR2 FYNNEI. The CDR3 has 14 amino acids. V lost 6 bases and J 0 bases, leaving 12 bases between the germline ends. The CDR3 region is CASSRRGTSYEQYF. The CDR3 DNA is TGTGCCAGCAGCCGCAGGGGTACCTCCTACGAGCAGTACTTC. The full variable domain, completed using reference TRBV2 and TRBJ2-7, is EPEVTQTPSHQVTQMGQEVILRCVPISNHLYFYWYRQILGQKVEFLVSFYNNEISEKSEIFDDQFSVERPDGSNFTLKIRSTKLEDSAMYFCASSRRGTSYEQYFGPGTRLTVT.

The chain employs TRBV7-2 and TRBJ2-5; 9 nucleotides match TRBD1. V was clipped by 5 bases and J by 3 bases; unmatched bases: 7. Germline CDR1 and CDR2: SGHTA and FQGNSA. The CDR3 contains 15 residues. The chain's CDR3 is CASSPQGAGEETQYF. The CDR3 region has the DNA TGTGCCAGCAGCCCACAGGGGGCGGGGGAAGAGACCCAGTACTTC.

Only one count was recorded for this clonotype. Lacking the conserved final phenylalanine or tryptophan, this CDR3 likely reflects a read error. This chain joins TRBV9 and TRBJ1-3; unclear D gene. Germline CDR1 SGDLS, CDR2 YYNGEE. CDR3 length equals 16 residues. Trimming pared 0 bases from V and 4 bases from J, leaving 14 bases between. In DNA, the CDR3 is TGTGCCAGCAGCGTAGAAGGGAAGTTATCCGGAAACACCATATATCTT. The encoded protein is CASSVEGKLSGNTIYL.